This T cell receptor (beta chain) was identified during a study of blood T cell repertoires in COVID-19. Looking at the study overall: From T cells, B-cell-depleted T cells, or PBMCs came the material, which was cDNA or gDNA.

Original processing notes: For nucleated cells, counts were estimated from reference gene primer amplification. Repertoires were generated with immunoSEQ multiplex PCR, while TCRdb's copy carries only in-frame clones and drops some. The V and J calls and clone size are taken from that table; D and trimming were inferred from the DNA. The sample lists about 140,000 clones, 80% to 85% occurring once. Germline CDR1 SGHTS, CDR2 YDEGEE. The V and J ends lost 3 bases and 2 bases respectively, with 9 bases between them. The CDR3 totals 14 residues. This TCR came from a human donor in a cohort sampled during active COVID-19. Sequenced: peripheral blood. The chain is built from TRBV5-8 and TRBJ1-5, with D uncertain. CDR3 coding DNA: TGTGCCAGCAGCTCCCGGTTAGGCAATCAGCCCCAGCATTTT. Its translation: CASSSRLGNQPQHF.